The 25 T cell receptor beta chains below all came from one sample that was sequenced in a study of blood T cell repertoires in COVID-19. Using immunoSEQ multiplex PCR, the repertoire was profiled, and TCRdb retains in-frame clones only, with some absent. The table records about 200,000 clones, approximately 90% of them present only once. The specimen was peripheral blood. The receptors were sampled from a man in his thirties or forties who had recovered from COVID-19.

Written as DNA, the CDR3 is TGTGCCAGCAGTTGGGACAGGGGGAGTAAGGGCTACACCTTC. Amino acid sequence: CASSWDRGSKGYTF. V and J are TRBV5-4 and TRBJ1-2, with 11 bases that match TRBD1. Germline V gene sequence: CDR1 SGHNT, CDR2 YYREEE (reference sequence). CDR3 length: 14 residues. Trimming removed 5 bases from V and 8 bases from J; junction bases left unmatched: 8.

The chain is built from TRBV19 and TRBJ2-2, with 13 bases fitting TRBD2. The V and J ends lost 7 bases and 3 bases, in that order; junction bases with no gene match: 5. The CDR3 loop spans 16 amino acids. The germline V gene encodes CDR1 LNHDA and CDR2 SQIVND (reference sequence). In nucleotides, the CDR3 is TGTGCCAGTAAGACTAGCGGGGGGTGGGACACCGGGGAGCTGTTTTTT. It yields the protein CASKTSGGWDTGELFF.

The chain links TRBV5-1 to TRBJ2-5, with D possibly matching TRBD2 (6 bases). CDR1 SGHRS and CDR2 YFSETQ come from the germline V gene. This CDR3 spans 15 amino acids. V was clipped by 0 bases and J by 5 bases, with 14 bases between them. In nucleotides, the CDR3 is TGCGCCAGCAGCTTGGCCAGTGGAGGGAAGGAGACCCAGTACTTC. It translates to CASSLASGGKETQYF.

The chain couples TRBV14 to TRBJ1-1, with D possibly TRBD1 on 6 matching bases. Looked up from germline, CDR1 is SGHDN and CDR2 is FVKESK. V was trimmed by 4 bases and J by 0 bases, leaving 15 bases between them. The CDR3 is 16 residues long. In DNA, the CDR3 is TGTGCCAGCAGCCTTAGTAACAGGGCCCTGAACACTGAAGCTTTCTTT. The encoded protein is CASSLSNRALNTEAFF.

The chain recombines TRBV2 with TRBJ1-2, with D possibly being TRBD1 (6 bases). This CDR3 region has 11 residues. Germline CDR1 SNHLY, CDR2 FYNNEI. V lost 4 bases to trimming and J lost 8 bases, with 8 bases between them. The CDR3, as DNA: TGTGCCAGCAGTGGGACAGACGGCTACACCTTC. This encodes CASSGTDGYTF. Based on the CDR3 plus reference TRBV2 and TRBJ1-2, the full variable domain is EPEVTQTPSHQVTQMGQEVILRCVPISNHLYFYWYRQILGQKVEFLVSFYNNEISEKSEIFDDQFSVERPDGSNFTLKIRSTKLEDSAMYFCASSGTDGYTFGSGTRLTVV.

This clone was counted a few times. Sequence at one end of the junction differs from germline and may be a read error. The chain is built from TRBV6-1 and TRBJ2-3; 9 nucleotides match TRBD1. The CDR3 loop spans 13 amino acids. Germline V gives CDR1 MNHNS, CDR2 SASEGT. In DNA form, the CDR3 reads TGTGCCAGCAGTGAAGCGAGGGGACAGGGAGGAAATTTT. It translates to CASSEARGQGGNF.

The J gene is TRBJ2-1, the V gene TRBV7-9, with unresolved D. The V gene lost 1 base and the J gene lost 9 bases, with 7 bases spanning the gap. From germline, CDR1 is SEHNR and CDR2 FQNEAQ (reference sequence). The CDR3 runs 12 residues. The CDR3 bases are TGTGCCAGCAGCTTAGTGTTCGTTGAGCAGTTCTTC. Encoded protein: CASSLVFVEQFF.

V and J are TRBV9 and TRBJ2-7, with 8 bases that match TRBD1. The germline V gene encodes CDR1 SGDLS and CDR2 YYNGEE. The ends lost 0 bases at V and 4 bases at J; junction bases unmatched: 6. This CDR3 comprises 15 residues. For the CDR3, the DNA is TGTGCCAGCAGCGTAGGGGACAGGTGGGGGTACGAGCAGTACTTC. Translating it yields CASSVGDRWGYEQYF.

The rearrangement uses TRBV3-1 (or the pseudogene TRBV3-2) and TRBJ1-1, with D hard to call. V was clipped by 6 bases and J by 1 base, with 12 bases between them. The length of the CDR3 is 14 residues. Germline V gene sequence: CDR1 LGHDT, CDR2 YNNKEL (reference sequence). The CDR3 loop reads CASSRGIGNTEAFF. DNA of the CDR3: TGTGCCAGCAGTAGAGGGATCGGGAACACTGAAGCTTTCTTT.

The rearrangement uses TRBV27 and TRBJ2-7; D is possibly TRBD2 (6 bases). V was shortened by 1 base and J by 2 bases, with 15 bases between the two germline ends. The CDR3 is made up of 16 amino acids. CDR1 is MNHEY and CDR2 is SMNVEV in the germline V gene (reference sequence). DNA of the CDR3: TGTGCCAGCAGTTTATTAGGTCGGGGAGGCCCCTACGAGCAGTACTTC. Encoded protein: CASSLLGRGGPYEQYF.

In DNA form, the CDR3 reads TGTGCCAGCAGCCCTTTGGGGGCCCCCGCGAACACCGGGGAGCTGTTTTTT. Protein product: CASSPLGAPANTGELFF. V is TRBV11-2 and J is TRBJ2-2; possible D gene TRBD1, 6 bases. This CDR3 has 17 amino acids. V lost 5 bases, J lost 0 bases, and 16 bases lay in between. The germline CDR1 and CDR2 sequences are SGHAT and FQNNGV. The full variable domain, its missing parts supplied by reference TRBV11-2 and TRBJ2-2, is EAGVAQSPRYKIIEKRQSVAFWCNPISGHATLYWYQQILGQGPKLLIQFQNNGVVDDSQLPKDRFSAERLKGVDSTLKIQPAKLEDSAVYLCASSPLGAPANTGELFFGEGSRLTVL.

The CDR3 sequence is CASSLWPTDTQYF. The CDR3 DNA is TGTGCCAGCAGCTTGTGGCCCACAGATACGCAGTATTTT. The rearrangement joins TRBV5-4 to TRBJ2-3; D gene unclear. The CDR3 has 13 amino acids. V dropped 1 base and J dropped 2 bases, with 5 bases sitting between them. The germline V gene has CDR1 SGHNT and CDR2 YYREEE (reference sequence). The full variable domain, with the rest looked up from reference TRBV5-4 and TRBJ2-3, is ETGVTQSPTHLIKTRGQQVTLRCSSQSGHNTVSWYQQALGQGPQFIFQYYREEENGRGNFPPRFSGLQFPNYSSELNVNALELDDSALYLCASSLWPTDTQYFGPGTRLTVL.

This chain links TRBV19 with TRBJ1-4; D unresolved. The germline CDR1 and CDR2 sequences are LNHDA and SQIVND (reference sequence). V was shortened by 8 bases and J by 4 bases, with 14 bases between the two germline ends. CDR3 length: 14 residues. This CDR3 reads CASGEPPDNEKLFF. Written as DNA, the CDR3 is TGTGCCAGTGGGGAGCCACCGGATAATGAAAAACTGTTTTTT. Together with reference TRBV19 and TRBJ1-4, the CDR3 gives the full variable domain: DGGITQSPKYLFRKEGQNVTLSCEQNLNHDAMYWYRQDPGQGLRLIYYSQIVNDFQKGDIAEGYSVSREKKESFPLTVTSAQKNPTAFYLCASGEPPDNEKLFFGSGTQLSVL.

The V and J genes are TRBV7-2 and TRBJ2-5, with 9 bases matching TRBD2. The germline gives CDR1 SGHTA, CDR2 FQGNSA. CDR3 length equals 15 residues. The ends lost 3 bases at V and 1 base at J; junction bases unmatched: 3. The CDR3 region is CASSFGRGGQETQYF. For the CDR3, the DNA is TGTGCCAGCAGCTTTGGGCGGGGGGGCCAAGAGACCCAGTACTTC.

This clone was detected once. The J gene is TRBJ1-4, the V gene TRBV6-1; D not resolved. Deletions cut 3 bases from V and 8 bases from J, with 13 bases between. The CDR3 loop spans 14 amino acids. CDR1 is MNHNS and CDR2 is SASEGT in the germline V gene. CDR3 DNA sequence: TGTGCCAGCAGTGATACCCCCTTCGAGGAAAAACTGTTTTTT. It translates to CASSDTPFEEKLFF.

The chain is built from TRBV5-1 and TRBJ2-1; TRBD2 matches 7 bases. Germline assignment: CDR1 SGHRS and CDR2 YFSETQ. CDR3 length equals 15 residues. The ends lost 6 bases at V and 5 bases at J; junction bases unmatched: 11. CDR3 amino acids: CASKGATSTHNEQFF. CDR3 in DNA: TGCGCCAGCAAGGGCGCGACTAGCACCCACAATGAGCAGTTCTTC.

This clone was picked up one time. The gene calls are TRBV3-1 (or the pseudogene TRBV3-2) and TRBJ1-2; 7 positions agree with TRBD1. The V and J ends lost 1 base and 4 bases, in that order; junction bases with no gene match: 3. Per the germline V gene, CDR1 is LGHDT and CDR2 is YNNKEL (reference sequence). This CDR3 is built from 14 residues. CDR3 sequence (DNA): TGTGCCAGCAGCCAAGGGACAGGATCCTATGGCTACACCTTC. Encoded protein: CASSQGTGSYGYTF.

The V call is TRBV5-4, the J call TRBJ2-3; TRBD2 is a possible D gene (5 bases). Germline loops: CDR1 SGHNT, CDR2 YYREEE (reference sequence). The ends were cut back, 5 bases at V and 0 bases at J, with 13 bases in the middle. The CDR3 runs to 15 residues. The CDR3 spells CASSPSGKSTDTQYF. The CDR3 DNA reads as TGTGCCAGCAGTCCCAGCGGAAAAAGCACAGATACGCAGTATTTT.

This clone was picked up a small number of times. The chain joins TRBV20-1 to TRBJ2-3; maybe TRBD1 (6 bases). Trimming took 6 bases from V and 10 from J, leaving 11 bases between them. The CDR3 runs to 10 residues. Germline V lookup: CDR1 DFQATT, CDR2 SNEGSKA (reference sequence). DNA of the CDR3: TGCAGTGCCCCCCAGGGGCCGCAGTATTTT. It encodes CSAPQGPQYF.

This chain's CDR3 is CASSQTVRRGARTDTQYF. In nucleotides, the CDR3 is TGTGCCAGCAGCCAAACGGTAAGACGGGGTGCACGCACAGATACGCAGTATTTT. The chain carries TRBV3-1 (or the pseudogene TRBV3-2) and TRBJ2-3; D is possibly TRBD2 (5 bases). The germline gives CDR1 LGHDT, CDR2 YNNKEL (reference sequence). Trimming removed 2 bases at V and 1 base at J, with 19 bases between. The CDR3 extends over 18 amino acids.

This clone was recorded a few times. The chain employs TRBV6-6 and TRBJ1-6; the D gene is possibly TRBD1 (6 bases). The CDR3 contains 16 residues. Trimming removed 7 bases at V and 6 bases at J, with 19 bases between. Germline lookup yields CDR1 MNHNY and CDR2 SVGAGI (reference sequence). In DNA, the CDR3 is TGTGCCAGCACCGAAGGGCCAGGGGAGGGTAATTCACCCCTCCACTTT. Translating it yields CASTEGPGEGNSPLHF.

The chain has TRBV24-1 and TRBJ2-5; TRBD2 agrees at 8 bases. Germline V gene data show CDR1 as KGHDR and CDR2 as SFDVKD. Unmatched junction bases numbered 5, after V lost 0 bases and J lost 3 bases. This CDR3 is 16 amino acids long. CDR3 protein: CATSDLSRGAKETQYF. The CDR3 bases are TGTGCCACCAGTGATTTGTCGCGGGGGGCTAAAGAGACCCAGTACTTC.

This chain links TRBV13 with TRBJ2-3; 11 nucleotides match TRBD2. Losses at the gene ends were 5 bases for V and 4 bases for J; bases not matched to a gene: 5. Looked up from germline, CDR1 is PRHDT and CDR2 is FYEKMQ (reference sequence). The CDR3 extends over 15 amino acids. CDR3 sequence reads: CASSTATSGADTQYF. CDR3 sequence (DNA): TGTGCCAGCAGCACTGCGACTAGCGGGGCAGATACGCAGTATTTT.

This clone was found once. In DNA, the CDR3 is TGTGCCACCAGCAGTTCAACGACAGGGGCTGAGACCGGGGAGCTGTTTTTT. It translates to CATSSSTTGAETGELFF. The V gene is TRBV15, the J gene TRBJ2-2; TRBD1 aligns across 8 bases. The CDR3 is 17 residues long. The V gene's germline CDR1 is LNHNV and CDR2 YYDKDF (reference sequence). Trimming removed 3 bases from V and 5 bases from J; junction bases left unmatched: 11.

The chain joins TRBV7-6 to TRBJ1-4, with D possibly being TRBD1 (5 bases). V was clipped by 0 bases and J by 3 bases, with 20 bases between them. The length of the CDR3 is 19 residues. Per the germline V gene, CDR1 is SGHVS and CDR2 is FNYEAQ. For the CDR3, the DNA is TGTGCCAGCAGCTTAGCCCCCGCGGGGCAGGGCACGGCTAATGAAAAACTGTTTTTT. This encodes CASSLAPAGQGTANEKLFF.